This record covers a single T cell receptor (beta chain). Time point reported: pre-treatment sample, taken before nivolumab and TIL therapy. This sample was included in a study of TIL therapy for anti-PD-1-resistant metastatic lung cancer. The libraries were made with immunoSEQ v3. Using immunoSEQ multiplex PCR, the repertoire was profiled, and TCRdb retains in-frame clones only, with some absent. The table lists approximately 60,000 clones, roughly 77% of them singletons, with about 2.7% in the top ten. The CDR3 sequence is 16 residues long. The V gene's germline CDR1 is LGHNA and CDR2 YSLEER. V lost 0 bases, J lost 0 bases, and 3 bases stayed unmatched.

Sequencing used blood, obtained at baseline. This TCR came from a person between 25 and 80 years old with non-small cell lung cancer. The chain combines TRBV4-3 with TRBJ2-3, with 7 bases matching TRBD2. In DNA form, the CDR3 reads TGCGCCAGCAGCCAAGAAGCGGGGAGGAGCACAGATACGCAGTATTTT. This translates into CASSQEAGRSTDTQYF.